The text below deals with one TCR beta chain. The sample originates from a study of blood T cell repertoires in COVID-19. On the study more broadly: The study drew acute and convalescent COVID-19 samples from the United States, Italy and Spain. PBMCs, B-cell-depleted T cells, or T cells provided the cDNA or gDNA that made up the material.

In the study's own analysis: Amplifying reference gene primers gave estimates of nucleated cell counts. Only in-frame clones appear in the TCRdb table, and some are missing; sequencing was by immunoSEQ multiplex PCR. Clonal size and the V and J genes are those of that table, whereas D and trimming came from the DNA. This table has tens of thousands of clones, roughly 85% appearing once. V was trimmed by 3 bases and J by 2 bases, leaving 11 bases between them. Germline lookup yields CDR1 MNHEY and CDR2 SMNVEV (reference sequence). This CDR3 comprises 14 residues. The V gene is TRBV27, the J gene TRBJ2-7; TRBD2 might be the D (5 bases). Sample: peripheral blood. This receptor was taken from a human donor in a cohort sampled during active COVID-19. The CDR3 DNA reads as TGTGCCAGCAGTTTTATTGAGGGTCCCTACGAGCAGTACTTC. Amino acid sequence: CASSFIEGPYEQYF.